These 10 T cell receptor beta chains were sequenced from one sample in a study of patients and donors after allogeneic stem cell transplantation. TCRdb itself ran the RT-PCR reads through MiXCR, one entry per CDR3 protein. The repertoire holds hundreds of thousands of distinct CDR3 sequences, approximately 16% seen once, with 7% to 7.5% in the top ten. The sequencing input was blood, either unsorted or a sorted T cell fraction (not recorded which). All receptors come from a human donor who was either an allogeneic HSCT recipient or a stem cell or donor lymphocyte infusion donor (not recorded which). It is not recorded whose cells these are; they may come from a transplant donor.

The gene calls are TRBV5-1 and TRBJ2-1, with D unclear. Looked up from germline, CDR1 is SGHRS and CDR2 is YFSETQ. This CDR3 region has 13 residues. V lost 3 bases to trimming and J lost 5 bases, with 9 bases between them. CDR3 in amino acids: CASSWRGHNEQFF. CDR3 coding DNA: TGCGCCAGCAGCTGGCGCGGTCACAATGAGCAGTTCTTC.

The sample holds a few counts of this clonotype. CDR3 coding DNA: TGTGCCAGCAGTTCCCCGGGACTAGCGGAGTGGAGCACAGATACGCAGTATTTT. Protein product: CASSSPGLAEWSTDTQYF. The rearrangement joins TRBV2 to TRBJ2-3; 11 bases fit TRBD2. CDR1 is SNHLY and CDR2 is FYNNEI in the germline V gene. V lost 5 bases to trimming and J lost 0 bases; unmatched junction nucleotides: 10. The CDR3 has 18 amino acids. Full variable domain (rest looked up from reference TRBV2 and TRBJ2-3): EPEVTQTPSHQVTQMGQEVILRCVPISNHLYFYWYRQILGQKVEFLVSFYNNEISEKSEIFDDQFSVERPDGSNFTLKIRSTKLEDSAMYFCASSSPGLAEWSTDTQYFGPGTRLTVL.

This clonotype has a count of ten or more. The J gene is TRBJ2-5, the V gene TRBV7-8; 9 bases are shared with TRBD2. V lost 1 base to trimming and J lost 5 bases; unmatched junction nucleotides: 5. Germline assignment: CDR1 SGHVS and CDR2 FQNEAQ. The CDR3 is 15 residues long. The CDR3 region has the DNA TGTGCCAGCAGCTTAGGCGGGAGGGCCTTCGAGACCCAGTACTTC. Its translation: CASSLGGRAFETQYF. Filled out from reference TRBV7-8 and TRBJ2-5, the complete variable domain reads GAGVSQSPRYKVAKRGQDVALRCDPISGHVSLFWYQQALGQGPEFLTYFQNEAQLDKSGLPSDRFFAERPEGSVSTLKIQRTQQEDSAVYLCASSLGGRAFETQYFGPGTRLLVL.

This clonotype was found many times. V usage is TRBV10-3 and J usage is TRBJ1-2, with D perhaps matching TRBD1 (5 bases). Per the germline V gene, CDR1 is ENHRY and CDR2 is SYGVKD. With 4 bases removed from V and 4 bases from J, the gap between germline ends came to 13 bases. The length of the CDR3 is 14 residues. The CDR3 region is CAISGFQGSYGYTF. CDR3 bases: TGTGCCATCAGTGGGTTTCAGGGAAGCTATGGCTACACCTTC.

The chain couples TRBV4-3 to TRBJ2-7; maybe TRBD1 (6 bases). Trimming removed 4 bases from V and 7 bases from J, with 14 bases in between. CDR1 and CDR2 (germline): LGHNA, YSLEER. The CDR3 runs 13 residues. The CDR3 loop is CASSLWTASEQYF. CDR3 nucleotide sequence: TGCGCCAGCAGCCTCTGGACAGCCTCGGAGCAGTACTTC.

This clonotype has more than one count but fewer than ten. The gene calls are TRBV7-2 and TRBJ2-7, with a tentative D call TRBD1 (7 bases). The CDR3 is made up of 15 amino acids. Trimming stripped 2 bases from V and 2 bases from J, with 13 bases between. The germline CDR1 and CDR2 sequences are SGHTA and FQGNSA. For the CDR3, the DNA is TGTGCCAGCAGCTTACGAGGAGGGGGCCCCTACGAGCAGTACTTC. It encodes CASSLRGGGPYEQYF.

This clonotype has just a few counts. This rearrangement joins TRBV6-2 or TRBV6-3 to TRBJ2-5; 8 nucleotides align to TRBD2. CDR3 size: 14 residues. V lost 7 bases and J lost 7; bases outside the gene matches: 11. Germline V CDR1 and CDR2: MNHEY, SVGEGT. Here the CDR3 DNA reads TGTGCCAGCAATTCGGGACTAGTTTCGGTGACCCAGTACTTC. It yields the protein CASNSGLVSVTQYF.

The CDR3 region has the DNA TGCAGTGCTAGAGATCAAGGGAGCGTAGTGAATCAGCCCCAGCATTTT. It specifies CSARDQGSVVNQPQHF. The chain links TRBV20-1 to TRBJ1-5, with unresolved D. V lost 0 bases and J lost 4, with 16 bases in between. The CDR3 is 16 amino acids. CDR1 and CDR2 (germline): DFQATT, SNEGSKA (reference sequence).

The genes are TRBV2 and TRBJ2-2; unclear D gene. Germline V gene sequence: CDR1 SNHLY, CDR2 FYNNEI. CDR3 length: 14 amino acids. Trimming left V 4 bases short and J 1 base short, with 7 bases between. For the CDR3, the DNA is TGTGCCAGCAGTGCCCGACTGAACACCGGGGAGCTGTTTTTT. Residues: CASSARLNTGELFF.

This chain links TRBV12-3 or TRBV12-4 with TRBJ1-4; D not certain. The ends were cut back, 1 base at V and 4 bases at J, with 10 bases in the middle. This CDR3 region has 15 residues. In DNA form, the CDR3 reads TGTGCCAGCAGTTTAGGGGCGTCCCTTAATGAAAAACTGTTTTTT. Its translation: CASSLGASLNEKLFF.